The rows below give T cell receptor beta chains drawn from one sample of a study of post-analysis software for immune sequencing data. TCRdb independently ran MiXCR on the PCR reads; one entry per CDR3 protein. The repertoire holds 650,000 to 850,000 distinct CDR3 sequences, with approximately 50% as singletons. Sequencing was performed on blood. The receptors shown here come from a girl aged 10-17 years with multiple sclerosis. The CDR3 runs from the conserved cysteine through the conserved F or W. A D gene is named only where the DNA matches it firmly. Some rows mark clone size as missing; the rest say once, few, many or name a class of expanded clone.

v_gene,d_gene,abundance,len,j_gene,CDR3nt,CDR3aa
TRBV29-1,-,-,12,TRBJ2-1,TGCAGCGTTGAAGATCGTAGGGCTGAGCAGTTCTTC,CSVEDRRAEQFF
TRBV29-1,TRBD2,-,15,TRBJ2-3,TGCAGCGTTGTCTTAGCGGGGGGCGCCACAGATACGCAGTATTTT,CSVVLAGGATDTQYF
TRBV4-1,TRBD1,few,16,TRBJ2-7,TGCGCCAGCAGCCAAGATAGTGGACAGGGACGCTACGAGCAGTACTTC,CASSQDSGQGRYEQYF
TRBV29-1,TRBD1,-,15,TRBJ2-5,TGCAGCGCTACCCGAGGACAGGGTCAATCTAAGACCCAGTACTTC,CSATRGQGQSKTQYF
TRBV12-3/TRBV12-4,-,few,16,TRBJ2-1,TGTGCCACCTCCAACTTAGACATCCGCTCCTACAATGAGCAGTTCTTC,CATSNLDIRSYNEQFF
TRBV27,-,-,15,TRBJ2-3,TGTGCCAGCGGACCTTGGGTCCCTAGCACAGATACGCAGTATTTT,CASGPWVPSTDTQYF
TRBV24-1,-,-,15,TRBJ2-5,TGTGCCACCAGTGACCCCGGGACTGCGCAAGAGACCCAGTACTTC,CATSDPGTAQETQYF
TRBV5-1,TRBD1,few,16,TRBJ2-5,TGCGCCAGCAGCGCCGGGACAGGGGGATACCAAGAGACCCAGTACTTC,CASSAGTGGYQETQYF
TRBV29-1,-,-,14,TRBJ1-6,TGCAGCGTTTCCGTACAGGGTATCGGTTCACCCCTCCACTTT,CSVSVQGIGSPLHF
TRBV20-1,-,-,11,TRBJ2-3,TGCAGTGGCCGGCTTGCAGATACGCAGTATTTT,CSGRLADTQYF
TRBV6-6,-,-,16,TRBJ2-1,TGTGCCAGCAGTTACCCTTCCACCGATGGACGGAATGAGCAGTTCTTC,CASSYPSTDGRNEQFF
TRBV20-1,-,-,13,TRBJ2-7,TGCAGGCTGAATTGGGGCTTGGGCTGCGAGCAGTACTTC,CRLNWGLGCEQYF
TRBV28,TRBD1,-,14,TRBJ2-1,TGTGCCAGCAGCCCGCCGGGACAGTACAATGAGCAGTTCTTC,CASSPPGQYNEQFF
TRBV29-1,-,-,14,TRBJ2-3,TGCAGCACTGGGGGCGGCACTCGCACAGATACGCAGTATTTT,CSTGGGTRTDTQYF
TRBV4-2,TRBD1,-,17,TRBJ2-1,TGTGCCAGCAGCCAAGAGGGGGAACAGGGGCCCTACAATGAGCAGTTCTTC,CASSQEGEQGPYNEQFF
TRBV29-1,-,-,15,TRBJ1-2,TGCAGCGTTGAAGATAGAGGGCAGGCTAACTATAGCTACACCTTC,CSVEDRGQANYSYTF
TRBV29-1,-,few,14,TRBJ1-1,TGCAGCGTTGAACGGAGAATCATGAACACTGAAGCTTTCTTT,CSVERRIMNTEAFF
TRBV6-1,TRBD2,few,15,TRBJ2-5,TGTGCCAGCAACGTACTAGCGGGGGCCCGAGAGACCCAGTACTTC,CASNVLAGARETQYF